The 16 T cell receptor beta chains in this list originate from one sample, sequenced in a study of blood T cells in healthy people across ages. A second PCR of about 7 to 12 cycles used a sample-barcoded 5' primer and a J-beta primer mix. One entry per CDR3 protein results from TCRdb running MiXCR on the 5' RACE reads. The sample holds more than 750,000 distinct CDR3 sequences, 25% to 30% seen once. The same sample was also used in a study of T cells of mothers and their children.

Material: blood. The receptors derive from a middle-aged woman in good health.

This clonotype was counted ten times or more. This rearrangement joins TRBV20-1 to TRBJ2-7, with a tentative D call TRBD1 (6 bases). V was clipped by 0 bases and J by 7 bases, with 16 bases between them. Per germline, CDR1 DFQATT and CDR2 SNEGSKA (reference sequence). This CDR3 comprises 14 residues. DNA of the CDR3: TGCAGTGCTAGAGAGAACAGGGATACTGGGGAGCAGTACTTC. Residues: CSARENRDTGEQYF.

The chain joins TRBV6-6 to TRBJ1-5, with a tentative D call TRBD1 (5 bases). The germline CDR1 and CDR2 sequences are MNHNY and SVGAGI (reference sequence). Trimming left V 2 bases short and J 4 bases short, with 12 bases between. This CDR3 is 15 amino acids long. The CDR3 DNA reads TGTGCCAGCAGTTACCAGGCAGGGCTAAATCAGCCCCAGCATTTT. This sequence encodes CASSYQAGLNQPQHF.

This clonotype was seen more than once but under ten times. The J gene is TRBJ1-1, the V gene TRBV7-2; D not certain. V gave up 0 bases and J gave up 6 bases, with 23 bases separating them. This CDR3 region has 18 residues. Germline CDR1 reads SGHTA; CDR2 reads FQGNSA. This chain's CDR3 is CASSLAPTRGSVFSEAFF. The CDR3, as DNA: TGTGCCAGCAGCTTAGCCCCCACGAGAGGGTCGGTTTTTTCTGAAGCTTTCTTT.

This clonotype was observed a few times. The DNA of the CDR3 is TGTGCCAGCAGCCAAGATGCCGGAAGAGATAATTCACCCCTCCACTTT. It codes for CASSQDAGRDNSPLHF. The chain links TRBV14 to TRBJ1-6; D unclear. Trimming cost V 0 bases and J 5 bases, with 11 bases left between them. There are 16 residues in the CDR3. Germline loops: CDR1 SGHDN, CDR2 FVKESK. The full variable domain, rest sourced from reference TRBV14 and TRBJ1-6, is EAGVTQFPSHSVIEKGQTVTLRCDPISGHDNLYWYRRVMGKEIKFLLHFVKESKQDESGMPNNRFLAERTGGTYSTLKVQPAELEDSGVYFCASSQDAGRDNSPLHFGNGTRLTVT.

This clonotype was detected only a few times. The chain couples TRBV24-1 to TRBJ2-1; D gene unclear. V gave up 3 bases and J gave up 10 bases, with 12 bases separating them. The CDR3 is 13 residues long. Germline CDR1 and CDR2: KGHDR and SFDVKD. The CDR3 DNA reads as TGTGCCACCAGTGATACGGACGTGGAGGAGCAGTTCTTC. Amino acids: CATSDTDVEEQFF.

This clonotype was counted a few times. The chain is built from TRBV7-2 and TRBJ2-5, with TRBD1 identical over 11 bases. The J segment lost 2 bases and the V segment lost 0 bases, leaving 5 bases of the junction unmatched. Germline loops: CDR1 SGHTA, CDR2 FQGNSA. The length of the CDR3 is 17 residues. CDR3: CASSLAVGQGGQETQYF. CDR3 nucleotide sequence: TGTGCCAGCAGCTTAGCAGTGGGACAGGGGGGGCAAGAGACCCAGTACTTC. The full variable domain, with the rest looked up from reference TRBV7-2 and TRBJ2-5, is GAGVSQSPSNKVTEKGKDVELRCDPISGHTALYWYRQSLGQGLEFLIYFQGNSAPDKSGLPSDRFSAERTGGSVSTLTIQRTQQEDSAVYLCASSLAVGQGGQETQYFGPGTRLLVL.

This clonotype has just a few counts. The chain has TRBV18 and TRBJ1-1; D ambiguous. The CDR3 totals 13 residues. The V end lost 0 bases, the J end lost 6 bases, and 8 bases lay between the germline ends. CDR1 KGHSH and CDR2 LQKENI come from the germline V gene. This CDR3 is CASSPPVMSEAFF. CDR3 nucleotide sequence: TGTGCCAGCTCACCACCGGTTATGTCTGAAGCTTTCTTT.

The chain carries TRBV19 and TRBJ2-7; 9 bases align to TRBD2. With V trimmed by 7 bases and J by 3 bases, 10 bases remained unmatched. Germline assignment: CDR1 LNHDA and CDR2 SQIVND (reference sequence). The CDR3 consists of 15 residues. The CDR3 DNA sequence: TGTGCCAGTACCCCTGCGGGAGGGAGGGTCTACGAGCAGTACTTC. This gives the protein CASTPAGGRVYEQYF.

In its sample, this clonotype was seen a few times. The V gene is TRBV11-1, the J gene TRBJ2-7, with a possible D match to TRBD1 (6 bases). The V end lost 2 bases, the J end lost 4 bases, and 15 bases lay between the germline ends. CDR1 SGHAT and CDR2 FQDESV come from the germline V gene (reference sequence). The CDR3 sequence is 15 residues long. For the CDR3, the DNA is TGTGCCAGCAGCTTAAAGGGACATACGAGTTACGAGCAGTACTTC. Protein sequence: CASSLKGHTSYEQYF.

The rearrangement joins TRBV5-1 to TRBJ1-1, with D uncertain. CDR3 length: 14 residues. Germline lookup yields CDR1 SGHRS and CDR2 YFSETQ. Trimming removed 6 bases from V and 7 bases from J, with 19 bases in between. The CDR3 loop is CASTKQPGFVEAFF. The CDR3 DNA sequence: TGCGCCAGCACGAAACAACCTGGTTTCGTTGAAGCTTTCTTT.

This clonotype was observed a handful of times. The chain combines TRBV4-3 with TRBJ2-7; 7 bases map to TRBD1. CDR1 is LGHNA and CDR2 is YSLEER in the germline V gene. The CDR3 contains 16 residues. After removal of 1 base from V and 0 bases from J, the junction contained 6 bases not matched to a gene. This CDR3 is CASSQGVDRSSYEQYF. The CDR3 DNA sequence: TGCGCCAGCAGCCAAGGGGTGGACAGGAGCTCCTACGAGCAGTACTTC.

CDR3 region: CSAQDRGYYEQYF. The CDR3 region has the DNA TGCAGTGCCCAGGACAGGGGATACTACGAGCAGTACTTC. The chain combines TRBV20-1 with TRBJ2-7; TRBD1 agrees at 9 bases. Germline V gene data show CDR1 as DFQATT and CDR2 as SNEGSKA (reference sequence). CDR3 length: 13 amino acids. J was trimmed by 3 bases and V by 6 bases; bases with no gene match: 6.

This clonotype was seen at least ten times. V gene TRBV12-3 or TRBV12-4 combines with J gene TRBJ1-6; D is unclear. The V end lost 6 bases, the J end lost 9 bases, and 12 bases lay between the germline ends. This CDR3 comprises 13 residues. This CDR3 reads CASSPDQISPLHF. The CDR3, as DNA: TGTGCCAGCAGCCCCGACCAGATTTCACCCCTCCACTTT.

This clonotype appeared a few times. The rearrangement links TRBV4-2 to TRBJ2-3; D remains ambiguous. The V gene lost 0 bases and the J gene lost 0 bases, with 7 bases spanning the gap. Per germline, CDR1 LGHNA and CDR2 YNFKEQ. The CDR3 has 15 residues. CDR3 region: CASSQDGKSTDTQYF. The CDR3 DNA reads as TGTGCCAGCAGCCAAGATGGGAAGAGCACAGATACGCAGTATTTT.

This clonotype was seen repeatedly, ten times or more. This chain links TRBV12-3 or TRBV12-4 with TRBJ1-1; D is uncertain. V lost 9 bases to trimming and J lost 0 bases, with 17 bases between them. This CDR3 has 15 amino acids. CDR3 in amino acids: CASHGGQVMNTEAFF. DNA for the CDR3: TGTGCCAGTCACGGCGGCCAAGTCATGAACACTGAAGCTTTCTTT.

The chain uses TRBV6-1 and TRBJ2-1; perhaps TRBD2 as D (6 bases). V lost 0 bases to trimming and J lost 0 bases, with 6 bases between them. The CDR3 extends over 15 amino acids. Germline V lookup: CDR1 MNHNS, CDR2 SASEGT. For the CDR3, the DNA is TGTGCCAGCAGTGAAGCTAGCGGCTCCTACAATGAGCAGTTCTTC. Amino acid sequence: CASSEASGSYNEQFF.